This is a list of T cell receptor beta chains from one sample in a study of blood T cell repertoires in COVID-19. Data came from immunoSEQ multiplex PCR; TCRdb stores just in-frame clones and leaves some out. Of 200,000 or so clones detected, about 86% appear once; the ten largest clones hold 2.2%. Sequenced sample: peripheral blood. These receptors were obtained from a woman aged 50 to 65 with acute or convalescent COVID-19. Each CDR3 is given with its conserved first and last residue. A D gene is named only where the DNA matches it firmly. Some rows have no size entry. The others give once, few or many, or a class for an expanded clone.

D gene,J gene,clone size,V gene,CDR3 DNA,CDR3 protein
.,TRBJ2-1,.,TRBV11-3,TGTGCCAGCAGCTTAGCGCGCGACAGGCGCTATGAGCAGTTCTTC,CASSLARDRRYEQFF
TRBD1,TRBJ2-7,.,TRBV5-1,TGCGCCAGCAGCTTCTCGGGACAGGCGGGAGAGCAGTACTTC,CASSFSGQAGEQYF
TRBD2,TRBJ2-3,.,TRBV7-2,TGTGCCAGCAGCTTAGCTAATCGGGGTTCGCTAGCGGGAGCTACAGATACGCAGTATTTT,CASSLANRGSLAGATDTQYF
TRBD2,TRBJ2-3,.,TRBV9,TGTGCCAGCAGCGCAACTAGCGGGGGGTCCCTCACAGATACGCAGTATTTT,CASSATSGGSLTDTQYF
.,TRBJ1-1,.,TRBV19,TGTGCCACCCGACAGTTCACTGAAGCTTTCTTT,CATRQFTEAFF
.,TRBJ2-7,.,TRBV4-3,TGCGCCAGCAGCCAGGAAGCGGACGGCTCCTACGAGCAGTACTTC,CASSQEADGSYEQYF
TRBD1,TRBJ2-3,.,TRBV6-5,TGTGCCAGCAGTTTACTCGACAGGGGGTTCACAGATACGCAGTATTTT,CASSLLDRGFTDTQYF
.,TRBJ2-7,.,TRBV18,TGTGCCAGCTCCCAAGACAGGAAATCGTTCGAGCAGTACTTC,CASSQDRKSFEQYF
.,TRBJ1-1,.,TRBV6-2/TRBV6-3,TGTGCCAGCAGCCCTTCTACCAGGGCGAACACTGAAGCTTTCTTT,CASSPSTRANTEAFF
TRBD1,TRBJ2-6,.,TRBV14,TGTGCCAGCAGCCAAGTGGTTCCCGGGACAGGCCGCCTCCGTGGGGCCAACGTCCTGACTTTC,CASSQVVPGTGRLRGANVLTF
.,TRBJ1-6,once,TRBV28,TGTGCCAGCAGTCTAGGCGACTTACAAGCCTATAATTCACCCCTCCACTTT,CASSLGDLQAYNSPLHF
.,TRBJ1-1,.,TRBV29-1,TGCAGCGTTGAGCCTGGAGGCACTGAAGCTTTCTTT,CSVEPGGTEAFF
.,TRBJ2-7,.,TRBV11-2,TGTGCCAGCAGCTTAGATGGACAAACCTACGAGCAGTACTTC,CASSLDGQTYEQYF
TRBD2,TRBJ2-5,.,TRBV9,TGTGCCAGCAGCGTAGCCAGCGGGAGAGGAGAGACCCAGTACTTC,CASSVASGRGETQYF
.,TRBJ2-5,.,TRBV30,TGTGCCTGGAGTGTCAGAAGGGGCCCCGAGACCCAGTACTTC,CAWSVRRGPETQYF
.,TRBJ2-7,.,TRBV21-1,TGTGCCCCTATTCAGGGCTCGAAAGTTTGCCCCGCCGAGCAGTACTTC,CAPIQGSKVCPAEQYF
TRBD2,TRBJ2-1,.,TRBV19,TGTGCCAGTAGTATCAGCGGGAGTTACCACAATGAGCAGTTCTTC,CASSISGSYHNEQFF
.,TRBJ2-3,.,TRBV7-9,TGTGCCAGCAGCTTTGGACAGAGAAAAGATACGCAGTATTTT,CASSFGQRKDTQYF
.,TRBJ1-6,.,TRBV6-5,TGTGCCAGCAGTTCCGCCCCCGGGTACAATTCACCCCTCCACTTT,CASSSAPGYNSPLHF
TRBD1,TRBJ2-7,.,TRBV6-6,TGTGCCAGCAGTTACTCGAGGGGGGACAGGGATCGCGAGCAGTACTTC,CASSYSRGDRDREQYF
TRBD1,TRBJ1-1,few,TRBV12-5,TGTGCTAGTGGTTCCGGGACAGCTTTAACTGAAGCTTTCTTT,CASGSGTALTEAFF
TRBD1,TRBJ2-7,few,TRBV6-5,TGTGCCAGCAGTTACTCGGGACAGGGGTCCCACGAGCAGTACTTC,CASSYSGQGSHEQYF
.,TRBJ1-1,.,TRBV6-6,TGTGCCAGCAGTTATAAATCGGGGGGCACTGAAGCTTTCTTT,CASSYKSGGTEAFF
.,TRBJ1-1,.,TRBV3-1/TRBV3-2,TGTGCCAGCAGCCCTTTGACAGAGAACACTGAAGCTTTCTTT,CASSPLTENTEAFF
TRBD2,TRBJ2-2,.,TRBV10-3,TGTGCCATCAGTGGGGGGACTAGGCGGGAGGGCCGAAACACCGGGGAGCTGTTTTTT,CAISGGTRREGRNTGELFF
.,TRBJ1-2,.,TRBV21-1,TGTGCCAGCAGCAAGGGACACGAGATCTATGGCTACACCTTC,CASSKGHEIYGYTF
.,TRBJ2-2,.,TRBV10-3,TGTGCCATCAGTGAGTCGGGGCCTATGAACACCGGGGAGCTGTTTTTT,CAISESGPMNTGELFF
.,TRBJ1-3,.,TRBV11-2,TGTGCCAGCAGCCACCTTAGTGGAAACACCATATATTTT,CASSHLSGNTIYF
TRBD1,TRBJ1-2,.,TRBV5-1,TGCGCCACCAGGGGACAGCCCACCGGGAACTATGGCTACACCTTC,CATRGQPTGNYGYTF
.,TRBJ2-7,once,TRBV4-3,TGCGCCAGCAGCCAAGACGACGGGGTATACGAGCAGTACTTC,CASSQDDGVYEQYF
TRBD1,TRBJ2-2,.,TRBV28,TGTGCCAGCAGTCCCGACGACAGGGACACCGGGGAGCTGTTTTTT,CASSPDDRDTGELFF
.,TRBJ1-5,.,TRBV19,TGTGCCAGAGTAGTTGCCCAAATGCTCAATCAGCCCCAGCATTTT,CARVVAQMLNQPQHF
.,TRBJ2-7,.,TRBV18,TGTGCCAGCTCACCACCGGGCGGGCCCCCCTACGAGCAGTACTTC,CASSPPGGPPYEQYF
TRBD2,TRBJ2-1,.,TRBV5-1,TGCGCCAGCAGCGTGGGACTAGCGGGTTTCTACAATGAGCAGTTCTTC,CASSVGLAGFYNEQFF
.,TRBJ1-1,.,TRBV7-2,TGTGCCAGCAGCCCCAACTACAGGGACACTGAAGCTTTCTTT,CASSPNYRDTEAFF
.,TRBJ2-5,.,TRBV4-3,TGCGCCAGCAGCCTCATAGGGGGAGCAGGGGAGACCCAGTACTTC,CASSLIGGAGETQYF
.,TRBJ1-2,.,TRBV7-2,TGTGCCAGCAGCTTAGTGATTGCGGGGAACTATGGCTACACCTTC,CASSLVIAGNYGYTF
TRBD1,TRBJ1-1,.,TRBV20-1,TGCAGCAGGGGGATGAGCACTGAAGCTTTCTTT,CSRGMSTEAFF
TRBD1,TRBJ2-7,.,TRBV19,TGTGCCAGTAAAATGGGACAGGGGTTAAGCGAGCAGTACTTC,CASKMGQGLSEQYF
.,TRBJ2-7,.,TRBV7-9,TGTGCCAGCAGCGTTCCTTCGGCGGGCGAGCAGTACTTC,CASSVPSAGEQYF
.,TRBJ2-2,once,TRBV7-2,TGTGCCAGCAGCTTATTGACAGCCAACACCGGGGAGCTGTTTTTT,CASSLLTANTGELFF
TRBD1,TRBJ1-5,.,TRBV6-2/TRBV6-3,TGTGCCAGCAGCCAGGACAGGGTCAATCAGCCCCAGCATTTT,CASSQDRVNQPQHF
.,TRBJ2-1,.,TRBV15,TGTGCCACCCGGAGGGGCGCCAGCTCCTACAATGAGCAGTTCTTC,CATRRGASSYNEQFF
.,TRBJ1-3,.,TRBV11-2,TGTGCCAGCAGCTACCTGTGGGAGACTGGAAACACCATATATTTT,CASSYLWETGNTIYF
.,TRBJ1-1,once,TRBV5-5,TGTGCCAGCACACCTGACAGGAACACTGAAGCTTTCTTT,CASTPDRNTEAFF
.,TRBJ1-6,once,TRBV10-2,TGCGCCAGCAGTGAGGACAGGTGGGAATCACCCCTCCACTTT,CASSEDRWESPLHF
TRBD2,TRBJ2-5,.,TRBV5-4,TGTGCCAGCAGCCGAAGACTAGCGGGGCAAGAGACCCAGTACTTC,CASSRRLAGQETQYF
.,TRBJ2-1,once,TRBV21-1,TGTGCCAGCACGGAGTCAGTCTACAATGAGCAGTTCTTC,CASTESVYNEQFF
.,TRBJ2-5,.,TRBV7-8,TGTGCCAGCAGCTTAGCCGGAGGGGTCTCCAGGGAGACCCAGTACTTC,CASSLAGGVSRETQYF
.,TRBJ1-2,.,TRBV7-9,TGTGCCAGCAGCTTCCAGGGTAACTATGGCTACACCTTC,CASSFQGNYGYTF
TRBD1,TRBJ1-5,.,TRBV28,TGTGCCAGCAGCCCTGACAGGGGTGTTCAGCCCCAGCATTTT,CASSPDRGVQPQHF
.,TRBJ2-1,.,TRBV30,TGTGCCTGGAACAGGGTCAACAATGAGCAGTTCTTC,CAWNRVNNEQFF
.,TRBJ2-1,.,TRBV5-1,TGCGCCAGCACCAGGACGGGAAACAATGAGCAGTTCTTC,CASTRTGNNEQFF
.,TRBJ2-5,.,TRBV29-1,TGCAGCGTTGAAGACCGCCTTAGTCCAGAGACCCAGTACTTC,CSVEDRLSPETQYF
TRBD1,TRBJ1-4,.,TRBV7-2,TGTGCCAGCAGCTTACCCGGGACAGGGGCAGGGGAAAAACTGTTTTTT,CASSLPGTGAGEKLFF
TRBD2,TRBJ2-7,once,TRBV6-4,TGTGCCAGCAGCGAACGGACTAGGTCGGGCTACGAGCAGTACTTC,CASSERTRSGYEQYF